A selection of T cell receptor beta chains follows, all from one sample in a study of control samples from healthy donors and cancer patients. The assay was immunoSEQ multiplex PCR, and TCRdb's table has in-frame clones only and misses some. The table has about 120,000 clones, roughly 90% seen once. The sequenced sample was blood. All receptors come from a man between 50 and 59 years old in good health. CDR3s include the opening cysteine and the closing phenylalanine or tryptophan. D genes are given only for firm matches. Size tells how often a clone was seen (once, few, many) or the class of an expanded clone, and some rows leave it out.

cdr3_aa: CASSEGTSWTSGELFF; cdr3_nt: TGTGCCAGCAGTGAAGGGACTAGCTGGACCTCCGGGGAGCTGTTTTTT; v_call: TRBV2; d_call: TRBD2; clone_size: .; j_call: TRBJ2-2
cdr3_aa: CASRSTGGVRAYGYTF; cdr3_nt: TGTGCCAGCAGGAGCACAGGGGGAGTAAGGGCTTATGGCTACACCTTC; v_call: TRBV27; d_call: TRBD1; clone_size: .; j_call: TRBJ1-2
cdr3_aa: CASNPTVNTEAFF; cdr3_nt: TGTGCCAGTAACCCGACGGTGAACACTGAAGCTTTCTTT; v_call: TRBV19; d_call: .; clone_size: once; j_call: TRBJ1-1
cdr3_aa: CASTVDGNTEAFF; cdr3_nt: TGTGCCAGCACCGTTGACGGGAACACTGAAGCTTTCTTT; v_call: TRBV6-5; d_call: .; clone_size: once; j_call: TRBJ1-1
cdr3_aa: CATSGGGAWAQHF; cdr3_nt: TGTGCCACCAGTGGAGGTGGGGCCTGGGCCCAGCATTTT; v_call: TRBV24-1; d_call: .; clone_size: .; j_call: TRBJ1-5
cdr3_aa: CASSDWEGLTEKLFF; cdr3_nt: TGTGCCAGCAGTGATTGGGAAGGGCTAACCGAAAAACTGTTTTTT; v_call: TRBV25-1; d_call: .; clone_size: .; j_call: TRBJ1-4
cdr3_aa: CASSVAGQANYGYTF; cdr3_nt: TGTGCCAGCAGCGTAGCTGGGCAGGCTAACTATGGCTACACCTTC; v_call: TRBV9; d_call: .; clone_size: .; j_call: TRBJ1-2
cdr3_aa: CASSVGGGGGAEEQYF; cdr3_nt: TGTGCCAGCAGCGTAGGAGGAGGTGGAGGGGCTGAAGAGCAGTACTTC; v_call: TRBV9; d_call: .; clone_size: .; j_call: TRBJ2-7
cdr3_aa: CASSDGGASLETQYF; cdr3_nt: TGTGCCAGCAGCGACGGGGGGGCCTCCCTGGAGACCCAGTACTTC; v_call: TRBV7-6; d_call: TRBD2; clone_size: .; j_call: TRBJ2-5
cdr3_aa: CATSDSTGNTIYF; cdr3_nt: TGTGCCACCAGTGATTCGACTGGAAACACCATATATTTT; v_call: TRBV24-1; d_call: .; clone_size: .; j_call: TRBJ1-3
cdr3_aa: CASNRDSGVYGYTF; cdr3_nt: TGTGCCAGCAATCGGGACTCGGGCGTCTATGGCTACACCTTC; v_call: TRBV6-5; d_call: .; clone_size: .; j_call: TRBJ1-2
cdr3_aa: CATSDSQGTDTQYF; cdr3_nt: TGTGCCACCAGTGATTCCCAGGGCACAGATACGCAGTATTTT; v_call: TRBV24-1; d_call: .; clone_size: .; j_call: TRBJ2-3
cdr3_aa: CASSQADRERSPLHF; cdr3_nt: TGTGCCAGCAGCCAAGCTGACAGGGAGCGATCACCCCTCCACTTT; v_call: TRBV4-2; d_call: TRBD1; clone_size: .; j_call: TRBJ1-6
cdr3_aa: CASSLTGPSGNTIYF; cdr3_nt: TGCGCCAGCAGCTTGACAGGGCCCTCTGGAAACACCATATATTTT; v_call: TRBV5-1; d_call: .; clone_size: .; j_call: TRBJ1-3
cdr3_aa: CASSQDWGQLNTEAFF; cdr3_nt: TGCGCCAGCAGCCAAGATTGGGGACAGCTGAACACTGAAGCTTTCTTT; v_call: TRBV4-1; d_call: TRBD1; clone_size: .; j_call: TRBJ1-1
cdr3_aa: CASSEYREGTEAFF; cdr3_nt: TGTGCCAGCAGTGAGTACAGGGAGGGCACTGAAGCTTTCTTT; v_call: TRBV6-1; d_call: .; clone_size: .; j_call: TRBJ1-1
cdr3_aa: CASKKNTGELFF; cdr3_nt: TGTGCCAGCAAGAAGAACACCGGGGAGCTGTTTTTT; v_call: TRBV27; d_call: .; clone_size: .; j_call: TRBJ2-2